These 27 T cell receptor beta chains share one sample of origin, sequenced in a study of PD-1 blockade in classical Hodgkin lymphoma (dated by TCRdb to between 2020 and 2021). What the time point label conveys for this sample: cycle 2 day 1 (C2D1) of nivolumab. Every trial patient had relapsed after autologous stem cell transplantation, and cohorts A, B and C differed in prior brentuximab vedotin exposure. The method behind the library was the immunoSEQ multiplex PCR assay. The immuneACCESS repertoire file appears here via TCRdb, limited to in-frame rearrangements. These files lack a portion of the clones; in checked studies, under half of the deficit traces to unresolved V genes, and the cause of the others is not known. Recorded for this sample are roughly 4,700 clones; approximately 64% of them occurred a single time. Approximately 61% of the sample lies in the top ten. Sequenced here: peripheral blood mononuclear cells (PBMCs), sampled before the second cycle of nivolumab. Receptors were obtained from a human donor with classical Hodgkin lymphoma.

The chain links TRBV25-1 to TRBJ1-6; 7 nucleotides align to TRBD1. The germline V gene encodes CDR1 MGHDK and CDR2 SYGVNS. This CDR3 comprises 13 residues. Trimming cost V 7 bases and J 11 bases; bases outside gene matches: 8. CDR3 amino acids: CASTRDSSTPLHF. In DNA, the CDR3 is TGTGCCAGCACTAGGGACAGCTCTACACCCCTCCACTTT.

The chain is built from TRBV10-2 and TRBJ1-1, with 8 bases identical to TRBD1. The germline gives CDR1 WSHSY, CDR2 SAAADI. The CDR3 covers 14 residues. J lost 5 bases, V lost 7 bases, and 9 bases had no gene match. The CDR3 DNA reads TGCGCCAGCATTATATTGGACAGGGAGACTGAAGCTTTCTTT. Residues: CASIILDRETEAFF.

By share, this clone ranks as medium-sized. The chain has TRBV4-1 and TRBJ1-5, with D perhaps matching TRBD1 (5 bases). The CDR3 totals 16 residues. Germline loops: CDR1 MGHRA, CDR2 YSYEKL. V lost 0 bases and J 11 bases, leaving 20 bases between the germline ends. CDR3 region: CASSQDLGAGTLSQHF. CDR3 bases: TGCGCCAGCAGCCAAGATTTAGGGGCGGGGACGTTGTCCCAGCATTTT.

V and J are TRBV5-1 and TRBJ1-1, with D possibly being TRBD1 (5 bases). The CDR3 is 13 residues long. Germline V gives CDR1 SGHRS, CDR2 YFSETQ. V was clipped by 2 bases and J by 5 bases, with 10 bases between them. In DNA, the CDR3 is TGCGCCAGCAGCTTCGCAGGGAGTACTGAAGCTTTCTTT. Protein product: CASSFAGSTEAFF.

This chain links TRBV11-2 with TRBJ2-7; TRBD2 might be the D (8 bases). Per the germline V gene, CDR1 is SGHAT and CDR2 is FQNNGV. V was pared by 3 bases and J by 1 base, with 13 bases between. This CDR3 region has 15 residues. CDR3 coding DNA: TGTGCCAGCAGCTTTGCGGGGGGACAGTCCTACGAGCAGTACTTC. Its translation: CASSFAGGQSYEQYF.

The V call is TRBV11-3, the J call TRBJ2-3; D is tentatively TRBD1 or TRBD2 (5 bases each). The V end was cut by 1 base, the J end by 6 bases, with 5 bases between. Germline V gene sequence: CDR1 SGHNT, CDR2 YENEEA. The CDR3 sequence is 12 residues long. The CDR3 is CASSLGDDTQYF. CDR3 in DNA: TGTGCCAGCAGCTTAGGGGACGATACGCAGTATTTT.

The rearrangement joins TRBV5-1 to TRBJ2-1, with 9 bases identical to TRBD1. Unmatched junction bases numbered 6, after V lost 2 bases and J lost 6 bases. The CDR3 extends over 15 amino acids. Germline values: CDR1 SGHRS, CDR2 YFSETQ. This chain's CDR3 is CASSFRQGVANEQFF. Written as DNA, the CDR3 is TGCGCCAGCAGCTTTAGACAGGGGGTGGCCAATGAGCAGTTCTTC.

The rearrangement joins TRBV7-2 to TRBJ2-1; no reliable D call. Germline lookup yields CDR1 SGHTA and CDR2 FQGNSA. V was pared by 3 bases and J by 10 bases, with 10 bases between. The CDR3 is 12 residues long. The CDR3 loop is CASSFMGREQFF. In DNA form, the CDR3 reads TGTGCCAGCAGCTTCATGGGTAGAGAGCAGTTCTTC.

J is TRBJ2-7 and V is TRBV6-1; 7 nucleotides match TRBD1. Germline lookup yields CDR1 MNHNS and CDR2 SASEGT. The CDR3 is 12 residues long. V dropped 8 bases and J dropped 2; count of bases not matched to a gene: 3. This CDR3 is CASWDRAYEQYF. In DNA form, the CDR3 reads TGTGCCAGCTGGGACAGAGCCTACGAGCAGTACTTC.

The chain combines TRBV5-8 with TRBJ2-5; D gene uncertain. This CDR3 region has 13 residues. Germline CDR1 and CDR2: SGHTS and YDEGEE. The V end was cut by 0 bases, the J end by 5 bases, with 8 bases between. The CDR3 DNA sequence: TGTGCCAGCAGCTTGGTGTCGACGGAGACCCAGTACTTC. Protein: CASSLVSTETQYF.

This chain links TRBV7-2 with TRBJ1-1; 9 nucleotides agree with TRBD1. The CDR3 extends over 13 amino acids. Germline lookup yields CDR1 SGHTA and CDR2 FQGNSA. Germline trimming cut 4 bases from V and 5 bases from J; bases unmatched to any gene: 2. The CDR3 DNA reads TGTGCCAGCAGCTCACAGGGGGCAACTGAAGCTTTCTTT. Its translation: CASSSQGATEAFF.

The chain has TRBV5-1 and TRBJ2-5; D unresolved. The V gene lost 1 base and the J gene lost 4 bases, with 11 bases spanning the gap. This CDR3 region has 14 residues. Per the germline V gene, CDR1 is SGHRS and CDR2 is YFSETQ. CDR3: CASSLSPTTETQYF. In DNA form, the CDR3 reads TGCGCCAGCAGCTTGTCACCGACGACAGAGACCCAGTACTTC.

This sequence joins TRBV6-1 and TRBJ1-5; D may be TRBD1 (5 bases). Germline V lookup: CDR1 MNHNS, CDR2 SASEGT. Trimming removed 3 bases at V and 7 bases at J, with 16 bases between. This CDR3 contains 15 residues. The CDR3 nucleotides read TGTGCCAGCAGTGACAAGGGGCCTTACACGCAGCCCCAGCATTTT. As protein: CASSDKGPYTQPQHF.

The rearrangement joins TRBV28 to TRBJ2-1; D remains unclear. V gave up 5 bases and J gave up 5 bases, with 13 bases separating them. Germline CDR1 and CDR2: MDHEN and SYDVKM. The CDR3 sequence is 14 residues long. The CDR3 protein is CASSKFLDDNEQFF. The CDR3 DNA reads TGTGCCAGCAGTAAGTTTTTGGACGACAATGAGCAGTTCTTC.

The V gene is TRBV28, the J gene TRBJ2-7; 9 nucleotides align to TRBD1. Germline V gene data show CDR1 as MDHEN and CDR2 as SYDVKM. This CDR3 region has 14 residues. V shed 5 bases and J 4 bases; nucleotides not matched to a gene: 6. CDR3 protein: CASSPGTGRYEQYF. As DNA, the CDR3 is TGTGCCAGCAGTCCCGGGACAGGGAGGTACGAGCAGTACTTC.

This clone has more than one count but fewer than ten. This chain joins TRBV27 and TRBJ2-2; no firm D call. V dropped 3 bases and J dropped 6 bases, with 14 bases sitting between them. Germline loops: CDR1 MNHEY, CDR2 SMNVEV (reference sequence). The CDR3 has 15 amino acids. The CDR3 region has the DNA TGTGCCAGCAGTTTCGCGGTAGGGTCGCCCGGGGAGCTGTTTTTT. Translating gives CASSFAVGSPGELFF.

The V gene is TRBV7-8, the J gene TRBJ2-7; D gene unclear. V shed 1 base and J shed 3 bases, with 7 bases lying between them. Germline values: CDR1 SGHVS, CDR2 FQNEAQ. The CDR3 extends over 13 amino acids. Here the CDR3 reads CASSLVSGYEQYF. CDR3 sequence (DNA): TGTGCCAGCAGCTTAGTGTCAGGCTACGAGCAGTACTTC.

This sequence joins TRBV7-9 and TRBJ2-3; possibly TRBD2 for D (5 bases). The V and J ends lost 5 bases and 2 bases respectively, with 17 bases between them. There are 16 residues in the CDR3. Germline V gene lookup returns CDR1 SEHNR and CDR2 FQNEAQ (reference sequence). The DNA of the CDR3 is TGTGCCAGCAGCCCTCGCGGCGGGCTTAACACAGATACGCAGTATTTT. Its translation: CASSPRGGLNTDTQYF.

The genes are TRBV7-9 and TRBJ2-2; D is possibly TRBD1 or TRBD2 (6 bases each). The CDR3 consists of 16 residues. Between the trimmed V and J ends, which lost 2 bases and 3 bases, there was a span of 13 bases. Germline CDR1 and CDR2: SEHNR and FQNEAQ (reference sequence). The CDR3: CASSLRRGSDTGELFF. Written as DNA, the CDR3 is TGTGCCAGCAGCTTACGGAGGGGGTCGGACACCGGGGAGCTGTTTTTT.

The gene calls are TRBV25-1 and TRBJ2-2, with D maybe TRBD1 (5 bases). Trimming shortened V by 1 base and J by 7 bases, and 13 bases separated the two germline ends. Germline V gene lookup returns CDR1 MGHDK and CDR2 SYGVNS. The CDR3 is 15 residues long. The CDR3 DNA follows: TGTGCCAGCAGTGAATGGACACCGACCGGCGGGGAGCTGTTTTTT. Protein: CASSEWTPTGGELFF.

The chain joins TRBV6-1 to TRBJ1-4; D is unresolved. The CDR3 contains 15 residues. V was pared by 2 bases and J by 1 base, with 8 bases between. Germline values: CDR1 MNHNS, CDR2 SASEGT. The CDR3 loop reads CASSEKVGTNEKLFF. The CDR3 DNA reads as TGTGCCAGCAGTGAAAAGGTGGGAACTAATGAAAAACTGTTTTTT.

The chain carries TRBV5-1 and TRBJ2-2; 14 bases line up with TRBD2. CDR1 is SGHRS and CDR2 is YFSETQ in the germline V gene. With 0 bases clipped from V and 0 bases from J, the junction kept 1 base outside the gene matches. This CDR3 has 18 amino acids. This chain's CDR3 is CASSLETSGRANTGELFF. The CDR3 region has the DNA TGCGCCAGCAGCTTGGAGACTAGCGGGAGGGCGAACACCGGGGAGCTGTTTTTT.

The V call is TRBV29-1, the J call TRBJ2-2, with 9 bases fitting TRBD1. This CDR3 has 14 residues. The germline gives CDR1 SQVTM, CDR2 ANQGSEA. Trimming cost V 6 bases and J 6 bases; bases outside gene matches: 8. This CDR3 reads CSVPGQGSSGELFF. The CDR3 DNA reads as TGCAGCGTGCCGGGACAGGGATCGTCCGGGGAGCTGTTTTTT.

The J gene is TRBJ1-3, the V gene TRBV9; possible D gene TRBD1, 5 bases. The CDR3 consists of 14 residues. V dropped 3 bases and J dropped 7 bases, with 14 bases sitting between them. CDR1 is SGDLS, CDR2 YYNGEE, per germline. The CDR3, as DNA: TGTGCCAGCAGCGCGGGACTCCTTGGGAACACCATATATTTT. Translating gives CASSAGLLGNTIYF.

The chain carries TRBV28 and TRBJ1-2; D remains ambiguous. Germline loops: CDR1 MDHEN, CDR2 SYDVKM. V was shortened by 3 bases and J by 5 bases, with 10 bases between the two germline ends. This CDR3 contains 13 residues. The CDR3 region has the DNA TGTGCCAGCAGTTTGGATGAAACATATGGCTACACCTTC. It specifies CASSLDETYGYTF.

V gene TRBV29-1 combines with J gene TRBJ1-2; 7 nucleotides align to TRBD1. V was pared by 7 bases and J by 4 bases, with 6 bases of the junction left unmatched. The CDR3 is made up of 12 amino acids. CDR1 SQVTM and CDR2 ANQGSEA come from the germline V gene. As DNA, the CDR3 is TGCAGCGCACGGGACAGTCGCTATGGCTACACCTTC. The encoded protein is CSARDSRYGYTF.

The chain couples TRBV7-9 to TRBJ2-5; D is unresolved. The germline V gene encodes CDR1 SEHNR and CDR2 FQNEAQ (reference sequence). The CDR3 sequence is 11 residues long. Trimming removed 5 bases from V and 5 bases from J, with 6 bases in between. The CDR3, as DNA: TGTGCCAGCAGCCTCTTGGAGACCCAGTACTTC. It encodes CASSLLETQYF.